The 26 T cell receptor beta chains reported below all come from one sample, sequenced in a study of T cells in Graves' hyperthyroidism and ophthalmopathy. Researchers took RNA transcripts and amplified the TCR beta CDR3 regions from them. The TCR CDR3 first-round RT-PCR relied on the HTBI primer set. One entry per CDR3 protein, called by TCRdb with MiXCR from the multiplex PCR reads. The table shows 550,000 to 650,000 distinct CDR3 sequences, with approximately 13% occurring only once. Specimen: blood. Receptors were obtained from a woman aged 30 to 39 with Graves' hyperthyroidism that later progressed to Graves' ophthalmopathy.

This clonotype has a count of ten or more. The CDR3 nucleotides are TGTGCCAGCAGCTTAGGTCTCCCGGGACTAGGTTCTAGTGAGCAGTTCTTC. Protein sequence: CASSLGLPGLGSSEQFF. The genes are TRBV7-3 and TRBJ2-1; 8 bases match TRBD2. V dropped 2 bases and J dropped 9; count of bases not matched to a gene: 15. There are 17 residues in the CDR3. Germline assignment: CDR1 SGHTA and CDR2 FQGTGA.

This clonotype was seen at least ten times. The rearrangement links TRBV2 to TRBJ1-1; 8 bases line up with TRBD1. The germline CDR1 and CDR2 sequences are SNHLY and FYNNEI. With V trimmed by 6 bases and J by 5 bases, 8 bases remained unmatched. The CDR3 sequence is 14 residues long. The CDR3 DNA reads as TGTGCCAGCAGAGATATGGACAGGGAAACTGAAGCTTTCTTT. Translated, it gives CASRDMDRETEAFF.

In its sample, this clonotype was seen a few times. The chain uses TRBV28 and TRBJ2-3; D is possibly TRBD2 (6 bases). The CDR3 spans 11 residues. Germline V gene sequence: CDR1 MDHEN, CDR2 SYDVKM. V was cut by 11 bases and J by 6 bases, with 12 bases left in between. The CDR3 loop reads CAYGRGDTQYF. The CDR3 coding sequence is TGTGCCTATGGTCGGGGGGATACGCAGTATTTT.

V usage is TRBV6-5 and J usage is TRBJ1-1; 9 nucleotides match TRBD1. The CDR3 sequence is 15 residues long. Germline CDR1 and CDR2: MNHEY and SVGAGI. After removal of 2 bases from V and 5 bases from J, the junction contained 6 bases not matched to a gene. This chain's CDR3 is CASSYLGQGRTEAFF. The CDR3 coding sequence is TGTGCCAGCAGTTACCTCGGACAGGGGAGGACTGAAGCTTTCTTT.

V gene TRBV24-1 combines with J gene TRBJ2-4; D may be TRBD2 (6 bases). The CDR3 consists of 15 residues. Germline V gives CDR1 KGHDR, CDR2 SFDVKD. The V end was cut by 5 bases, the J end by 5 bases, with 15 bases between. CDR3 in amino acids: CATSAAAGGENIQYF. The CDR3 DNA sequence: TGTGCCACCAGTGCAGCCGCTGGAGGGGAAAACATTCAGTACTTC.

The chain carries TRBV9 and TRBJ1-3, with 8 bases identical to TRBD1. The CDR3 sequence is 15 residues long. V gave up 4 bases and J gave up 4 bases; unmatched junction bases: 7. Germline V CDR1 and CDR2: SGDLS, YYNGEE. The chain's CDR3 is CASSLQGDFGNTIYF. In DNA form, the CDR3 reads TGTGCCAGCAGCCTACAGGGGGACTTCGGAAACACCATATATTTT.

This clonotype was observed at least ten times. V is TRBV12-3 or TRBV12-4 and J is TRBJ2-1; TRBD2 agrees at 9 bases. J gave up 4 bases and V 4 bases, and 8 bases lay outside the gene matches. The CDR3 has 16 residues. CDR3 protein: CASSSRGRGGYNEQFF. The CDR3, as DNA: TGTGCCAGCAGTTCCCGGGGGCGGGGGGGTTACAATGAGCAGTTCTTC.

The table lists this clonotype with many counts. The chain has TRBV15 and TRBJ2-1; D not certain. V was pared by 1 base and J by 0 bases, with 16 bases between. The V gene's germline CDR1 is LNHNV and CDR2 YYDKDF (reference sequence). The CDR3 runs 18 residues. The CDR3 sequence: CATSRAIIAASSYNEQFF. The CDR3 DNA reads as TGTGCCACCAGCAGAGCCATAATAGCCGCCAGCTCCTACAATGAGCAGTTCTTC.

This rearrangement joins TRBV24-1 to TRBJ1-2, with 7 positions matching TRBD1. The CDR3 runs to 15 residues. The germline CDR1 and CDR2 sequences are KGHDR and SFDVKD. V was clipped by 5 bases and J by 4 bases; unmatched bases: 9. CDR3 in DNA: TGTGCCACCAGTGGTGCAGAGGGGGCCGGCTATGGCTACACCTTC. Amino acids: CATSGAEGAGYGYTF.

This clonotype has a handful of counts. V and J are TRBV20-1 and TRBJ1-6, with 7 bases matching TRBD1. This CDR3 spans 15 amino acids. J lost 7 bases, V lost 6 bases, and 12 bases had no gene match. From germline, CDR1 is DFQATT and CDR2 SNEGSKA (reference sequence). The chain's CDR3 is CSALGTGETNSPLHF. Written as DNA, the CDR3 is TGCAGTGCCCTTGGTACAGGGGAGACCAATTCACCCCTCCACTTT.

This clonotype was counted ten times or more. This chain uses TRBV14 with TRBJ2-5; either TRBD1 or TRBD2 may supply D (5 bases each). Trimming shortened V by 4 bases and J by 7 bases, and 7 bases separated the two germline ends. CDR3 length: 11 amino acids. Germline-derived CDR1 and CDR2 are SGHDN and FVKESK. This chain's CDR3 is CASSPGGTQYF. CDR3 sequence (DNA): TGTGCCAGCAGCCCTGGGGGGACCCAGTACTTC.

This clonotype has a handful of counts. This may arise from a read error, as a much more abundant clone is one base away. V usage is TRBV6-5 and J usage is TRBJ1-2; a weak D match, TRBD1 (6 bases). Germline values: CDR1 MNHEY, CDR2 SVGAGI. V shed 3 bases and J shed 2 bases, with 10 bases lying between them. This CDR3 has 14 residues. In nucleotides, the CDR3 is TGTGCCAGCAGTTATACCGGACAGAACTATGGCTACACCTTC. Amino acid sequence: CASSYTGQNYGYTF.

At least ten counts were recorded for this clonotype. The chain combines TRBV20-1 with TRBJ2-1; 9 bases are shared with TRBD1. The junction had 5 bases not matched to a gene; V was cut back by 1 base and J by 7 bases. Per germline, CDR1 DFQATT and CDR2 SNEGSKA (reference sequence). The length of the CDR3 is 14 residues. The CDR3 protein is CSARGWTGANEQFF. The DNA of the CDR3 is TGCAGTGCTAGAGGGTGGACAGGGGCGAATGAGCAGTTCTTC.

The rearrangement joins TRBV20-1 to TRBJ1-1; 7 positions agree with TRBD1. The V gene's germline CDR1 is DFQATT and CDR2 SNEGSKA (reference sequence). V trimming: 2 bases; J trimming: 5 bases; junction bases outside the gene matches: 2. The CDR3 loop spans 12 amino acids. The chain's CDR3 is CSARQGGTEAFF. DNA for the CDR3: TGCAGTGCTAGACAGGGGGGTACTGAAGCTTTCTTT.

In its sample, this clonotype was seen many times. V and J are TRBV30 and TRBJ1-1; 8 positions agree with TRBD1. Unmatched junction bases numbered 2, after V lost 0 bases and J lost 5 bases. The germline CDR1 and CDR2 sequences are GTSNPN and SVGIG (reference sequence). This CDR3 region has 13 residues. The CDR3 DNA reads as TGTGCCTGGAGTGTACAGGGGGAAACTGAAGCTTTCTTT. The encoded protein is CAWSVQGETEAFF. Based on the CDR3 plus reference TRBV30 and TRBJ1-1, the full variable domain is SQTIHQWPATLVQPVGSPLSLECTVEGTSNPNLYWYRQAAGRGLQLLFYSVGIGQISSEVPQNLSASRPQDRQFILSSKKLLLSDSGFYLCAWSVQGETEAFFGQGTRLTVV.

This clonotype appeared a single time. The CDR3 reads CSVVGLTYEQYF. The DNA of the CDR3 is TGCAGCGTTGTGGGCCTTACCTACGAGCAGTACTTC. The chain has TRBV29-1 and TRBJ2-7; no clear D. The CDR3 has 12 amino acids. Germline V gives CDR1 SQVTM, CDR2 ANQGSEA. Trimming left V 4 bases short and J 2 bases short, with 9 bases between.

Many counts were recorded for this clonotype. The J gene is TRBJ1-6, the V gene TRBV28; no definite D call. The germline V gene has CDR1 MDHEN and CDR2 SYDVKM. Trimming took 7 bases from V and 11 from J, leaving 15 bases between them. CDR3 size: 13 residues. CDR3 loop: CASIQGGKPPLHF. The CDR3 DNA reads as TGTGCCAGCATCCAAGGAGGAAAACCACCCCTCCACTTT. The full variable domain, its missing parts supplied by reference TRBV28 and TRBJ1-6, is DVKVTQSSRYLVKRTGEKVFLECVQDMDHENMFWYRQDPGLGLRLIYFSYDVKMKEKGDIPEGYSVSREKKERFSLILESASTNQTSMYLCASIQGGKPPLHFGNGTRLTVT.

This clonotype has a handful of counts. The rearrangement uses TRBV7-2 and TRBJ1-6; D ambiguous. From germline, CDR1 is SGHTA and CDR2 FQGNSA. CDR3 length: 16 residues. V was shortened by 1 base and J by 0 bases, with 7 bases between the two germline ends. This CDR3 is CASSLVASSYNSPLHF. The DNA for the CDR3 is TGTGCCAGCAGCTTAGTTGCCAGCTCCTATAATTCACCCCTCCACTTT. Variable domain in full (rest from reference TRBV7-2 and TRBJ1-6): GAGVSQSPSNKVTEKGKDVELRCDPISGHTALYWYRQSLGQGLEFLIYFQGNSAPDKSGLPSDRFSAERTGGSVSTLTIQRTQQEDSAVYLCASSLVASSYNSPLHFGNGTRLTVT.

This clonotype was detected many times. The chain combines TRBV28 with TRBJ2-3; 10 bases align to TRBD2. V lost 7 bases and J lost 2; bases outside the gene matches: 9. The CDR3 has 16 residues. The germline V gene encodes CDR1 MDHEN and CDR2 SYDVKM. This CDR3 is CASTTWTSGATDTQYF. CDR3 bases: TGTGCCAGCACCACTTGGACTAGCGGAGCCACAGATACGCAGTATTTT.

At least ten counts were recorded for this clonotype. The chain uses TRBV6-2 or TRBV6-3 and TRBJ1-4; 7 positions match TRBD1. This CDR3 contains 14 residues. Looked up from germline, CDR1 is MNHEY and CDR2 is SVGEGT. V dropped 2 bases and J dropped 6; count of bases not matched to a gene: 3. CDR3 sequence: CASSYRRGDEKLFF. The DNA for the CDR3 is TGTGCCAGCAGTTACCGCAGGGGGGATGAAAAACTGTTTTTT.

To note about this clonotype: A much larger clone lies one base from this, so it may be a read error. The J gene is TRBJ2-7, the V gene TRBV12-3 or TRBV12-4; TRBD1 might be the D (5 bases). The CDR3 has 15 residues. CDR3 amino acids: CASSPTRQGYYGQYF. The CDR3 DNA follows: TGTGCCAGCAGCCCGACGCGGCAGGGTTACTACGGGCAGTACTTC.

The sample holds one count of this clonotype. The gene calls are TRBV2 and TRBJ2-1, with 12 nucleotides matching TRBD2. The CDR3 consists of 17 residues. CDR1 SNHLY and CDR2 FYNNEI come from the germline V gene. With 6 bases clipped from V and 2 bases from J, the junction kept 8 bases outside the gene matches. As DNA, the CDR3 is TGTGCCAGCAGGGTGACTAGCGGGGGCAGCACCTACAATGAGCAGTTCTTC. Protein product: CASRVTSGGSTYNEQFF.

V and J are TRBV11-2 and TRBJ2-1; 14 positions agree with TRBD2. The germline CDR1 and CDR2 sequences are SGHAT and FQNNGV. The CDR3 runs to 13 residues. The V segment lost 4 bases and the J segment 14 bases; nucleotides outside the gene matches: 4. Here the CDR3 reads CASSWGLAGDEFF. CDR3 bases: TGTGCCAGCAGCTGGGGACTAGCGGGAGACGAGTTCTTC.

This clonotype was picked up many times. This rearrangement joins TRBV6-1 to TRBJ1-1, with D hard to call. Germline CDR1 is MNHNS and CDR2 is SASEGT. The CDR3 is 16 amino acids. Between the trimmed V and J ends, which lost 5 bases and 0 bases, there was a span of 16 bases. The CDR3 DNA reads TGTGCCAGCAGTTTCCGACTTCTGGTCATGAACACTGAAGCTTTCTTT. Translating gives CASSFRLLVMNTEAFF.

There are many counts of this clonotype. The chain employs TRBV27 and TRBJ2-1, with 9 nucleotides matching TRBD2. Germline V lookup: CDR1 MNHEY, CDR2 SMNVEV (reference sequence). The junction had 4 bases not matched to a gene; V was cut back by 3 bases and J by 10 bases. This CDR3 has 13 amino acids. The CDR3 is CASSLGGLAEQFF. Written as DNA, the CDR3 is TGTGCCAGCAGTTTGGGAGGACTAGCGGAGCAGTTCTTC.

This clonotype was recorded many times. The V call is TRBV2, the J call TRBJ1-2, with a tentative D call TRBD1 (5 bases). Germline V gives CDR1 SNHLY, CDR2 FYNNEI. Deletions cut 8 bases from V and 5 bases from J, with 12 bases between. CDR3 size: 12 residues. CDR3 nucleotides: TGTGCCAGCGGCAGGGCTGGATATGGCTACACCTTC. Its protein product is CASGRAGYGYTF.